This record concerns one T cell receptor beta chain sequence. Its antigen is not identified. This CDR3 is 15 amino acids long. The germline V gene encodes CDR1 MNHEY and CDR2 SMNVEV (reference sequence). Trimming took 4 bases from V and 2 from J, leaving 13 bases between them. One entry per CDR3 protein, called by TCRdb with MiXCR from the 5' RACE reads. The sample contains around 370,000 distinct CDR3 sequences, roughly 21% of which appear only once. The data derive from a study of T-cell memory formation after mild COVID-19. Study-level background: TCR clustering was largely donor specific.

The study's findings and limits: The authors left the SARS-CoV-2 specificity of second-wave clones peaking on day 37 unconfirmed. Chiefly within CM and EM were the contracting CD4+ clones; CD8+ ones were within EMRA.

The receptor was derived from an adult woman who had mild COVID-19 (a few samples of this study predate the infection). Cell type and time point are not known. The chain is built from TRBV27 and TRBJ2-3, with D perhaps assigned TRBD1 or TRBD2 (5 bases each). Input material: PBMCs or a T cell subset sorted from them (not recorded which). For the CDR3, the DNA is TGTGCCAGCAGTTCCCTTTGGGGACCCACAGATACGCAGTATTTT. Its translation is CASSSLWGPTDTQYF.